This T cell receptor (beta chain) derives from a study of beta chain features in type 1 diabetes. Of the isolated RNA, all was reverse transcribed, and so the sequenced material was expressed TCRB transcripts. Only in-frame clones appear in the TCRdb table, and some are missing; sequencing was by immunoSEQ multiplex PCR. The sample consists of hundreds of thousands of clones, about a sixth of them appearing once. Sequenced: naive CD4+ T cells from blood. The clonotype comes from a man in his late teens or twenties in good health.

Here the CDR3 reads CASSSGQGGANVLTF. The CDR3 DNA is TGTGCCAGCAGCTCCGGACAGGGCGGGGCCAACGTCCTGACTTTC. The chain recombines TRBV11-2 with TRBJ2-6, with 8 bases that match TRBD1. Trimming at V came to 4 bases and at J to 4 bases, leaving 3 bases not matched to a gene. The CDR3 runs 15 residues. Germline CDR1 is SGHAT and CDR2 is FQNNGV.